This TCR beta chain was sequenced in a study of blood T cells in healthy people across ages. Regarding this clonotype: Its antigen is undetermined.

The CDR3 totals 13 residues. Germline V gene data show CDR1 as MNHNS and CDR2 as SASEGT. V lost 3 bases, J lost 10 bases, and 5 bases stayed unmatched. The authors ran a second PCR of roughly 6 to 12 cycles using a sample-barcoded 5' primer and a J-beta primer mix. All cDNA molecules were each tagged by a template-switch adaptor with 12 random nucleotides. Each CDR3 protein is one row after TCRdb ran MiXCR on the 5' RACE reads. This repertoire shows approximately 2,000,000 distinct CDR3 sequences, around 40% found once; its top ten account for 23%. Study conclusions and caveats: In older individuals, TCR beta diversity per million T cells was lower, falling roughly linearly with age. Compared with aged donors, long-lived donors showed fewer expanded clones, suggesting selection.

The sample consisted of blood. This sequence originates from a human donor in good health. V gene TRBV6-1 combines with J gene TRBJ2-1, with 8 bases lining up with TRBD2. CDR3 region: CASSDLERGEQFF. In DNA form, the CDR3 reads TGTGCCAGCAGTGATCTCGAGCGGGGGGAGCAGTTCTTC.